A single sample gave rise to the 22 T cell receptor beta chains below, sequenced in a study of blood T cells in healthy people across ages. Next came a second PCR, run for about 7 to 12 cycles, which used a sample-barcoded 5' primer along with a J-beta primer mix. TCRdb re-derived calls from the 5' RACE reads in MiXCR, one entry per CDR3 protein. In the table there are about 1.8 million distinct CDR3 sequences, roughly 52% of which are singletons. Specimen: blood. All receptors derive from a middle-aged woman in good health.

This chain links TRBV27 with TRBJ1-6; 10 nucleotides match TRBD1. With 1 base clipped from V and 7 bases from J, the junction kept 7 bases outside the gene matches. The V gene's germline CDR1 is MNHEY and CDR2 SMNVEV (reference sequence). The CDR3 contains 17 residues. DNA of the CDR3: TGTGCCAGCAGTTTATTTGTCGGACAGGGGGAAAATTCACCCCTCCACTTT. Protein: CASSLFVGQGENSPLHF.

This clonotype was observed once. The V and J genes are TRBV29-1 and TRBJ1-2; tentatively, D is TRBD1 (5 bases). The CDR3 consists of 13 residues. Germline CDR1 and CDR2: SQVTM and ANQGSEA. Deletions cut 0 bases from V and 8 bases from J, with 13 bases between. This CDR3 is CSVEESRVGGYTF. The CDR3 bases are TGCAGCGTTGAAGAAAGCAGGGTTGGAGGCTACACCTTC.

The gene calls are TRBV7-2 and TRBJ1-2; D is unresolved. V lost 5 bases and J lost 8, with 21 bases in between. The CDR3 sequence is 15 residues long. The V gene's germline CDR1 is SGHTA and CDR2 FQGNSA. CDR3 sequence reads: CASSPGEGLTIGYTF. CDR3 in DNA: TGTGCCAGCAGCCCCGGAGAGGGCCTAACTATCGGCTACACCTTC.

Written as DNA, the CDR3 is TGCAGTGCTAGAGATCCGGGGGTGGGTGTAGGTCAGCCCCAGCATTTT. Amino acid sequence: CSARDPGVGVGQPQHF. The rearrangement joins TRBV20-1 to TRBJ1-5, with a tentative D call TRBD1 (5 bases). CDR3 size: 16 residues. V lost 0 bases and J lost 6, with 18 bases in between. CDR1 DFQATT and CDR2 SNEGSKA come from the germline V gene (reference sequence).

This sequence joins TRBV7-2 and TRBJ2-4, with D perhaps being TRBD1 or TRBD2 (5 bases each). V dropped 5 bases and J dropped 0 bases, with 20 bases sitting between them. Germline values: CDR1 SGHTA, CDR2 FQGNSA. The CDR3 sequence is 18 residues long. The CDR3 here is CASSTGQPRDLAKNIQYF. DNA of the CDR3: TGTGCCAGCAGCACGGGGCAGCCCCGGGACCTAGCCAAAAACATTCAGTACTTC.

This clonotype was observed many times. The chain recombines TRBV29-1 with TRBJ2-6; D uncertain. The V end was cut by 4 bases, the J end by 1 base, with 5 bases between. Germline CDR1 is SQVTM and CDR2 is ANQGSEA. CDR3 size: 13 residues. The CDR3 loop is CSVVGSGANVLTF. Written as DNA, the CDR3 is TGCAGCGTTGTAGGGTCTGGGGCCAACGTCCTGACTTTC.

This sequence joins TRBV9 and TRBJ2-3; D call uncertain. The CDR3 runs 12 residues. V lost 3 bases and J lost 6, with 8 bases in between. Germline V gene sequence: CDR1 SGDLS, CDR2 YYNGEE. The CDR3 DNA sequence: TGTGCCAGCAGCGGGGCCAGCGATACGCAGTATTTT. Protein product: CASSGASDTQYF.

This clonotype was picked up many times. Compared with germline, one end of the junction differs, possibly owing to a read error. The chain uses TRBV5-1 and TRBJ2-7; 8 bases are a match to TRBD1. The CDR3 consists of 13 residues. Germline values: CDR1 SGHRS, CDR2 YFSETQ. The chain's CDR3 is CASSPDRDYEQYF. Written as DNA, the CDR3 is TGTGCCAGCAGCCCGGACAGGGACTACGAGCAGTACTTC.

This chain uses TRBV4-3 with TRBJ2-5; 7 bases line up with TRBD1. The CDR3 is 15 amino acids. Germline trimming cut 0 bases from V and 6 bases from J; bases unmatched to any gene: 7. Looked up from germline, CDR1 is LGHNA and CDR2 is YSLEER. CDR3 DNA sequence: TGCGCCAGCAGCCAAGAGCGAGGGGGCACCCAGACCCAGTACTTC. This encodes CASSQERGGTQTQYF.

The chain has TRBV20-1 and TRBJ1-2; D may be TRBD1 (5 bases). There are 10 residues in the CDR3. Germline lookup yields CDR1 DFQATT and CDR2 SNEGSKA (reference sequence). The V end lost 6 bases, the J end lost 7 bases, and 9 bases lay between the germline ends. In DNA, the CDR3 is TGCAGTGCAAGCAGGGTTGGCTACACCTTC. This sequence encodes CSASRVGYTF.

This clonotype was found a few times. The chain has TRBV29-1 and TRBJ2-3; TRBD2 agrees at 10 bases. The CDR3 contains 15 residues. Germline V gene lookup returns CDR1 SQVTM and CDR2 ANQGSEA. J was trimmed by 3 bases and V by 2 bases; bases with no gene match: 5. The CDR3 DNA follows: TGCAGCGTTGAACTAGCGGGGGCGATTACAGATACGCAGTATTTT. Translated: CSVELAGAITDTQYF.

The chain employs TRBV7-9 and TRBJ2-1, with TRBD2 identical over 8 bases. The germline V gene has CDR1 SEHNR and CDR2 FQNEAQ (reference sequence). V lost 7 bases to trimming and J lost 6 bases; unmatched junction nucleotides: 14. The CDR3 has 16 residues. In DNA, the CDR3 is TGTGCCAGCAACCCGGGCCCGAAGCGGGGGTCCAATGAGCAGTTCTTC. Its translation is CASNPGPKRGSNEQFF. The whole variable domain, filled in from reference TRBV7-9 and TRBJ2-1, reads DTGVSQNPRHKITKRGQNVTFRCDPISEHNRLYWYRQTLGQGPEFLTYFQNEAQLEKSRLLSDRFSAERPKGSFSTLEIQRTEQGDSAMYLCASNPGPKRGSNEQFFGPGTRLTVL.

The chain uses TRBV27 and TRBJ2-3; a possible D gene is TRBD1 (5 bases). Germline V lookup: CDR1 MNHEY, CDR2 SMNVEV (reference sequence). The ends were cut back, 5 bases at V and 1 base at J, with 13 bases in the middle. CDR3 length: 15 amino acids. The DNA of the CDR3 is TGTGCCAGCAGTGGGTTTGTCAGGGGCACAGATACGCAGTATTTT. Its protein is CASSGFVRGTDTQYF.

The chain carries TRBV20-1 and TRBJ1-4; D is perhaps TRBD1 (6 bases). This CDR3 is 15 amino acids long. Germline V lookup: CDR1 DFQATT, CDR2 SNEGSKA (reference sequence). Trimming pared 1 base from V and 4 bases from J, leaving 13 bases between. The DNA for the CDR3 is TGCAGTGCTAGAGTAGACAGGCGCGGTAATGAAAAACTGTTTTTT. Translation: CSARVDRRGNEKLFF.

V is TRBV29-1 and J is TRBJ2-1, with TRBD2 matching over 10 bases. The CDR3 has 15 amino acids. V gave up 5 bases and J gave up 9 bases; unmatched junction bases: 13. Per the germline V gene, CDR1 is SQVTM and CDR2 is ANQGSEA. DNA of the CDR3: TGCAGCGTTCGGGGCAGGCTAGCGGGGGCCAGTGAGCAGTTCTTC. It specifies CSVRGRLAGASEQFF.

The CDR3 sequence: CSAVRQGAIGSPLHF. The CDR3 nucleotides are TGCAGTGCTGTAAGACAGGGGGCGATTGGTTCACCCCTCCACTTT. V gene TRBV20-1 combines with J gene TRBJ1-6; 10 bases are a match to TRBD1. This CDR3 has 15 residues. Losses at the gene ends were 5 bases for V and 9 bases for J; bases not matched to a gene: 10. Germline values: CDR1 DFQATT, CDR2 SNEGSKA (reference sequence).

CDR3 sequence reads: CSALKIISTDTQYF. The CDR3 DNA sequence: TGCAGTGCCCTCAAGATCATTAGCACAGATACGCAGTATTTT. The chain couples TRBV20-1 to TRBJ2-3; D uncertain. The CDR3 runs to 14 residues. Germline CDR1 reads DFQATT; CDR2 reads SNEGSKA (reference sequence). The V and J ends lost 6 bases and 0 bases respectively, with 13 bases between them.

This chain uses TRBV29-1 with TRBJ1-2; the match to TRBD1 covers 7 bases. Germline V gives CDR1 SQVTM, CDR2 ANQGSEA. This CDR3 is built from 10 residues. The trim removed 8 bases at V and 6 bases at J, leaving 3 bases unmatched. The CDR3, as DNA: TGCAGCATCACAGGGGATGGCTACACCTTC. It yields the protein CSITGDGYTF.

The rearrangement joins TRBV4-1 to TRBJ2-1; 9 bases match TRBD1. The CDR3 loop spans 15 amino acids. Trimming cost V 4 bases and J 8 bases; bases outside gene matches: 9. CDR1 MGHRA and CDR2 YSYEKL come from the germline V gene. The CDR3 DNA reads TGCGCCAGCAGCCCACGGGACAGGGTCCCACATGAGCAGTTCTTC. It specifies CASSPRDRVPHEQFF.

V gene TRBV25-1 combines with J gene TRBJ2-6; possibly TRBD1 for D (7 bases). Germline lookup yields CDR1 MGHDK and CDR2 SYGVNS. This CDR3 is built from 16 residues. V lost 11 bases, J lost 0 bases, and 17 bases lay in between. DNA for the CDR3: TGTGCCGCAGGGGGAGGCTTTAGCTCTGGGGCCAACGTCCTGACTTTC. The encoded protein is CAAGGGFSSGANVLTF.

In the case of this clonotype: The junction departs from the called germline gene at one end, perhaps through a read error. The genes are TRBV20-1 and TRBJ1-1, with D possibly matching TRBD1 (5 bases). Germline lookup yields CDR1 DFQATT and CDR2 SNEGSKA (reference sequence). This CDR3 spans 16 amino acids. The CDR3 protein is CSARGPGGRGYAEAFF. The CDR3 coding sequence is TGCAGTGCCAGAGGACCCGGGGGTCGCGGTTACGCTGAAGCTTTCTTT.

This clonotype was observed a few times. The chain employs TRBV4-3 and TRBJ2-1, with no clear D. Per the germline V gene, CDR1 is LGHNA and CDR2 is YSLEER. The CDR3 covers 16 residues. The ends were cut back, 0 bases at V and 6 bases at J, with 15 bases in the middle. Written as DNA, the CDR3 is TGCGCCAGCAGCCAAGAAAGGAAGTCCAGCGCCAATGAGCAGTTCTTC. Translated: CASSQERKSSANEQFF.